This TCR beta chain appears in the sequencing data of a study of radiation and T cells in renal cell carcinoma. Overall study results and limits: In blood, top tumor clones expanded by 2 weeks, shrinking by 4.

The repertoire was sequenced with immunoSEQ multiplex PCR; TCRdb's copy has only in-frame clones and lacks some. The sample consists of roughly 170,000 clones, 88% of them appearing once. Regarding time point: blood 4 weeks post-SBRT, at nephrectomy. Treatment indicated: 15 Gy SBRT to primary tumor, nephrectomy 4 weeks later. Nephrectomy followed 15 Gy stereotactic body radiation by 4 weeks. This CDR3 spans 15 amino acids. Trimming took 0 bases from V and 8 from J, leaving 14 bases between them. Germline V lookup: CDR1 LGHNA, CDR2 YSLEER. A remark on this clone: Its cognate antigen is unknown.

The gene calls are TRBV4-3 and TRBJ2-1; TRBD1 or TRBD2 may be the D gene (6 bases each). The sequence came from a woman aged 45 to 65 with renal cell carcinoma. Sequencing was performed on blood, taken from a patient whose treatment included radiotherapy and nephrectomy. CDR3 sequence: CASSQDRNGGYEQFF. The DNA for the CDR3 is TGCGCCAGCAGCCAAGATAGGAACGGGGGCTATGAGCAGTTCTTC.